Listed below are T cell receptor beta chains from one sample, sequenced in a study of T cell repertoires in cytomegalovirus infection. MiXCR, run by TCRdb on the reads, gives a single entry per CDR3 protein. The sample lists about 260,000 distinct CDR3 sequences, roughly 15% occurring once. Material: PBMCs. All receptors derive from a human donor in good health (CMV status not recorded). Some clones in this sample may be carry-over from other donors' samples. CDR3s include the opening cysteine and the closing phenylalanine or tryptophan. Fields, in order: D gene, clone size, J gene, V gene, CDR3 protein, CDR3 DNA. A D gene is named only where the DNA matches it firmly. Rows may omit the clone size; those that give it use once, few, many or a size class.

TRBD1 | - | TRBJ2-1 | TRBV15 | CATSRGDRGRDNEQFF | TGTGCCACCAGCAGAGGGGACAGGGGACGCGACAATGAGCAGTTCTTC
- | - | TRBJ2-5 | TRBV14 | CASSPRNPQETQYF | TGTGCCAGCAGCCCGCGAAATCCCCAAGAGACCCAGTACTTC
- | - | TRBJ1-1 | TRBV28 | CASSPGGGRDTEAFF | TGTGCCAGCAGTCCCGGAGGGGGACGGGACACTGAAGCTTTCTTT
TRBD1 | many | TRBJ2-7 | TRBV7-2 | CASSGQGRYEQYF | TGTGCCAGCAGCGGACAGGGGAGGTACGAGCAGTACTTC
- | few | TRBJ2-1 | TRBV7-3 | CASSDGPNSYNEQFF | TGTGCCAGCAGCGACGGACCCAATTCCTACAATGAGCAGTTCTTC
TRBD2 | - | TRBJ2-1 | TRBV27 | CASSLLGSGTSNEQFF | TGTGCCAGCAGTTTACTGGGCTCCGGGACTAGCAATGAGCAGTTCTTC
- | - | TRBJ1-5 | TRBV2 | CASKSEGHSNQPQHF | TGTGCCAGCAAAAGTGAAGGACATAGCAATCAGCCCCAGCATTTT
TRBD1 | - | TRBJ1-5 | TRBV25-1 | CASRPGQGDQPQHF | TGTGCCAGCAGACCGGGACAGGGAGATCAGCCCCAGCATTTT
TRBD2 | - | TRBJ2-2 | TRBV7-3 | CASSFTGGGQTGELFF | TGTGCCAGCAGCTTCACAGGCGGGGGGCAAACCGGGGAGCTGTTTTTT
- | many | TRBJ1-5 | TRBV20-1 | CSARITGGNQPQHF | TGCAGTGCTAGGATCACCGGAGGGAATCAGCCCCAGCATTTT
TRBD2 | many | TRBJ2-7 | TRBV12-3/TRBV12-4 | CASSFSRLAGGTEQYF | TGTGCCAGCAGTTTTTCCCGACTAGCGGGAGGTACGGAGCAGTACTTC
TRBD1 | many | TRBJ2-5 | TRBV11-2 | CASSLGPGQGAHRETQYF | TGTGCCAGCAGCTTAGGTCCGGGACAGGGGGCGCATCGAGAGACCCAGTACTTC
TRBD2 | few | TRBJ2-2 | TRBV7-7 | CASSLAGLAGVNTGELFF | TGTGCTAGCAGCTTAGCCGGACTAGCGGGAGTCAACACCGGGGAGCTGTTTTTT
- | - | TRBJ2-2 | TRBV20-1 | CSARDVGGSGELFF | TGCAGTGCTAGAGATGTGGGGGGAAGCGGGGAGCTGTTTTTT
- | few | TRBJ2-3 | TRBV29-1 | CSVRGRYTDTQYF | TGCAGCGTTAGAGGCAGATACACAGATACGCAGTATTTT
TRBD1 | few | TRBJ1-2 | TRBV10-2 | CASKGTGANYGYTF | TGCGCCAGCAAAGGGACAGGGGCTAACTATGGCTACACCTTC
TRBD1 | - | TRBJ1-5 | TRBV24-1 | CATSGDRGQPQHF | TGTGCCACCAGTGGGGACAGGGGGCAGCCCCAGCATTTT
- | many | TRBJ2-7 | TRBV28 | CASSLRPSEQYF | TGTGCCAGCAGTTTGCGCCCGAGCGAGCAGTACTTC
- | - | TRBJ2-2 | TRBV20-1 | CSARGEGGGGGELFF | TGCAGTGCTAGAGGTGAGGGCGGGGGCGGCGGGGAGCTGTTTTTT
- | - | TRBJ2-3 | TRBV25-1 | CASSEMGGIADTQYF | TGTGCCAGCAGTGAAATGGGGGGAATCGCAGATACGCAGTATTTT
TRBD2 | many | TRBJ2-1 | TRBV5-1 | CASSFAGLAGVYNEQFF | TGCGCCAGCAGCTTCGCGGGACTAGCGGGAGTCTACAATGAGCAGTTCTTC
- | few | TRBJ2-2 | TRBV23-1 | CASSQFGNLTTGELFF | TGCGCCAGCAGTCAATTTGGCAACCTCACAACCGGGGAGCTGTTTTTT
- | many | TRBJ1-6 | TRBV11-1 | CASSWGAQGDSPLHF | TGTGCCAGCAGCTGGGGGGCGCAAGGCGATTCACCCCTCCACTTT
- | - | TRBJ1-2 | TRBV2 | CASSAGRGYGYTF | TGTGCCAGCAGTGCAGGGAGGGGTTATGGCTACACCTTC
- | few | TRBJ2-1 | TRBV4-2 | CASRGLAWDNEQFF | TGTGCCAGCAGGGGGCTAGCCTGGGACAATGAGCAGTTCTTC
- | many | TRBJ2-2 | TRBV25-1 | CASTSGEFTGELFF | TGTGCCAGCACGTCGGGGGAATTCACCGGGGAGCTGTTTTTT
- | many | TRBJ2-5 | TRBV7-2 | CASSFYGGGGETQYF | TGTGCCAGCAGCTTTTACGGGGGTGGAGGAGAGACCCAGTACTTC
TRBD1 | - | TRBJ2-7 | TRBV12-3/TRBV12-4 | CASSSPGQGGHEQYF | TGTGCCAGCAGTTCACCGGGACAGGGAGGCCACGAGCAGTACTTC
- | - | TRBJ1-3 | TRBV6-6 | CASRQGSGNTIYF | TGTGCCAGCAGGCAGGGCTCTGGAAACACCATATATTTT
- | many | TRBJ2-4 | TRBV7-2 | CASSLLWLSGDNIQYF | TGTGCCAGCAGCTTATTGTGGCTGTCGGGGGATAACATTCAGTACTTC
- | few | TRBJ1-5 | TRBV20-1 | CSAPAVNQPQHF | TGCAGTGCCCCGGCAGTCAATCAGCCCCAGCATTTT
- | - | TRBJ2-7 | TRBV7-2 | CASSLGALYEQYF | TGTGCCAGCAGCTTAGGGGCCCTCTACGAGCAGTACTTC
- | few | TRBJ2-7 | TRBV29-1 | CSVEEAEGGNHYEQYF | TGCAGCGTTGAAGAGGCGGAAGGAGGGAACCACTACGAGCAGTACTTC
- | - | TRBJ2-1 | TRBV5-1 | CASSTTTGTGGFGGQFF | TGCGCCAGCAGCACGACGACCGGGACCGGAGGGTTCGGTGGGCAGTTCTTC
- | - | TRBJ1-5 | TRBV2 | CASDSGDRGNQPQHF | TGTGCCAGTGATTCGGGCGACAGAGGGAATCAGCCCCAGCATTTT
TRBD2 | many | TRBJ2-7 | TRBV7-2 | CASSPWLAGPYEQYF | TGTGCCAGCAGCCCGTGGCTAGCGGGCCCTTACGAGCAGTACTTC